This T cell receptor beta chain was recovered during a study of OX40 agonist ivuxolimab in advanced cancers. Study as a whole: The study treated patients with ivuxolimab, an agonistic anti-OX40 (CD134) antibody. The patients received ivuxolimab by intravenous route every 2 weeks at 0.01 to 10 mg/kg. Partial responses occurred in three patients (one hepatocellular carcinoma, two cutaneous melanoma).

The assay was immunoSEQ multiplex PCR, and TCRdb's table has in-frame clones only and misses some. The sample consists of tens of thousands of clones, 80% to 90% of them appearing once. Study findings and constraints: CD4+ and CD8+ T cells in blood underwent clonal expansion by week 6 at 0.1 to 3.0 mg/kg.

Germline loops: CDR1 SGHNT, CDR2 YYREEE (reference sequence). The CDR3 totals 15 residues. Trimming removed 2 bases at V and 5 bases at J, with 13 bases between. A note on this clone: Its antigen is unknown.

Sequenced here: CD4+ or CD8+ T cells sorted from blood, sampled in a trial of the OX40 agonist ivuxolimab. The sequence was obtained from an adult with an advanced solid tumor such as melanoma, head and neck, liver or kidney cancer. V and J are TRBV5-4 and TRBJ1-4, with D tentatively TRBD1 (6 bases). The CDR3 DNA reads TGTGCCAGCAGCTTCGGGAAGGGGGGAAATGAAAAACTGTTTTTT. Translation: CASSFGKGGNEKLFF.